Listed below are T cell receptor beta chains from one sample, sequenced in a study of T-cell reconstitution after alpha-beta-depleted transplantation in children. A single record per CDR3 protein comes from TCRdb applying MiXCR to the PCR reads. The sample holds 200,000 or so distinct CDR3 sequences; around 5.9% are singletons and the top ten take under 6%. Sequenced material: PBMCs, taken before TCRalphabeta/CD19-depleted stem cell transplant. All receptors come from a girl less than two years old with combined immunodeficiency, due to receive a stem cell transplant. CDR3s include the opening cysteine and the closing phenylalanine or tryptophan. A D gene is named only where the DNA matches it firmly. Rows may omit the clone size; those that give it use once, few, many or a size class.

j_call clone_size d_call v_call cdr3_nt cdr3_aa
TRBJ1-3 many . TRBV5-5 TGTGCCAGCAGCGACTACCGGGGAGCTGGAAACACCATATATTTT CASSDYRGAGNTIYF
TRBJ2-1 . TRBD1 TRBV23-1 TGCGCCAGCAGACCCCCTCCCAGGGGGACAGTGTACAATGAGCAGTTCTTC CASRPPPRGTVYNEQFF
TRBJ2-3 many . TRBV12-3/TRBV12-4 TGTGCCAGCAGTTTAGGGCTAGATACAGATACGCAGTATTTT CASSLGLDTDTQYF
TRBJ2-7 . TRBD1 TRBV25-1 TGTGCCAGCAGTCACCGGGACAGTACCTACGAGCAGTACTTC CASSHRDSTYEQYF
TRBJ2-1 many . TRBV29-1 TGCAGCGTTGAAGGGAGGGGACAGTACAATGAGCAGTTCTTC CSVEGRGQYNEQFF
TRBJ2-5 . TRBD2 TRBV14 TGTGCCAGCAGCCAGTACGGGGGGGGATCGGAGACCCAGTACTTC CASSQYGGGSETQYF
TRBJ2-7 many . TRBV4-2 TGTGCCAGCAGCCAAGATGACGGCTCACGGGCCTACGAGCAGTACTTC CASSQDDGSRAYEQYF
TRBJ1-1 many TRBD1 TRBV29-1 TGCAGCGTTGAGGGGACAGTTAACACTGAAGCTTTCTTT CSVEGTVNTEAFF
TRBJ2-1 many TRBD2 TRBV10-3 TGTGCCATCAAGGGGTCTAGCGGACTCTACAATGAGCAGTTCTTC CAIKGSSGLYNEQFF
TRBJ2-1 many TRBD2 TRBV28 TGTGCCAGCAGTCCCCTGTTCGGGGGGGCTAACATTGAGCAGTTCTTC CASSPLFGGANIEQFF
TRBJ1-4 few TRBD1 TRBV7-9 TGTGCCAGCAGCCTACTACAGGGGGCGAAGAGTGAAAAACTGTTTTTT CASSLLQGAKSEKLFF
TRBJ2-5 many . TRBV7-2 TGTGCCAGCAGCTTTCTAGTACAAGAGACCCAGTACTTC CASSFLVQETQYF
TRBJ2-1 many TRBD2 TRBV5-1 TGCGCCAGCAGCTTGGTAGCGGGGGCCTACAATGAGCAGTTCTTC CASSLVAGAYNEQFF
TRBJ1-2 few TRBD1 TRBV27 TGTGTTACCAAACAGGGGGGTAAATATGGCTACACCTTC CVTKQGGKYGYTF
TRBJ2-7 . . TRBV7-2 TGTGCCAGCAGCTTAGCGAACGGCAGGGAGTACTTC CASSLANGREYF
TRBJ1-1 many . TRBV12-3/TRBV12-4 TGTGCCAGCAGTTTACTGGGCATCGAAGCTTTCTTT CASSLLGIEAFF
TRBJ2-7 many . TRBV7-2 TGTGCCAGCAGCCCAGAAGGACAGCGCTTGAGAGTGTACTTC CASSPEGQRLRVYF
TRBJ1-2 few . TRBV6-5 TGTGCCAGCAGTTACTCAGGGATTTACTATGGCTACACCTTC CASSYSGIYYGYTF
TRBJ2-5 many . TRBV28 TGTGCCAGCAGTTTGTCCCCGGCCCCCCAAGAGACCCAGTACTTC CASSLSPAPQETQYF
TRBJ2-7 many TRBD1 TRBV6-2/TRBV6-3 TGTGCCAGCAGTTACTCCTTGTCCGGGACAGACTACTACGAGCAGTACTTC CASSYSLSGTDYYEQYF
TRBJ2-1 many TRBD2 TRBV20-1 TGCAGTGCTGAACCATTTGGGCTAGCGGGGTTGTTGAATGAGCAGTTCTTC CSAEPFGLAGLLNEQFF
TRBJ2-5 many . TRBV5-6 TGTGCCAGCAGCTCCCCGATACTCCAAGAGACCCAGTACTTC CASSSPILQETQYF
TRBJ2-7 many . TRBV18 TGTGCCAGCTCACCGGCCTATAACTACGAGCAGTACTTC CASSPAYNYEQYF
TRBJ2-1 many . TRBV15 TGTGCCACCAGCAGACTAAGGACAAATGAGCAGTTCTTC CATSRLRTNEQFF
TRBJ2-1 once . TRBV2 TGTGCCAGCTGTGGTGGGCTTGGGGATGAGCAGTTCTTC CASCGGLGDEQFF
TRBJ2-7 many . TRBV5-5 TGTGCCAGCAGCTTGGAAGGTTTTGCGGAGTCCTACGAGCAGTACTTC CASSLEGFAESYEQYF
TRBJ2-1 . . TRBV20-1 TGCAGTGCATACCGGCAGGTGGGGCTTCGGCCTCTCACCTTACACAATGAGCAGTTCTTC CSAYRQVGLRPLTLHNEQFF
TRBJ2-2 many TRBD1 TRBV11-1 TGTGCCAGCAGCCCAGAAGGGACAGAGAACACCGGGGAGCTGTTTTTT CASSPEGTENTGELFF
TRBJ2-3 many . TRBV27 TGTGCCAGCAGTCCCTTGGGGCCAATTGGGACAGATACGCAGTATTTT CASSPLGPIGTDTQYF
TRBJ2-1 many TRBD1 TRBV9 TGTGCCAGCAGCGGACAGGGGGATTACAATGAGCAGTTCTTC CASSGQGDYNEQFF
TRBJ2-7 few . TRBV7-6 TGTGCCAGCAGCTCTCCTCGGGCCTCCGGAGCCTACGAGCAGTACTTC CASSSPRASGAYEQYF
TRBJ1-4 many . TRBV4-3 TGCGCCAGCAGCCAAAAGTCCGGGAGGCGGGAAAAACTGTTTTTT CASSQKSGRREKLFF
TRBJ1-1 many TRBD1 TRBV27 TGTGCCAGCAGTTCAATAGGGGGCCTGGTGGGCACTGAAGCTTTCTTT CASSSIGGLVGTEAFF
TRBJ2-7 many TRBD2 TRBV12-3/TRBV12-4 TGTGCCAGCAGTATTGGGGGAGGGCCCTACGAGCAGTACTTC CASSIGGGPYEQYF
TRBJ2-3 many . TRBV7-2 TGTGCCAGCAGCTTAGGATATAGGGAAGATACGCAGTATTTT CASSLGYREDTQYF
TRBJ2-1 many TRBD1 TRBV9 TGTGCCAGCAGGGGGACCGGGACAGCGAACAATGAGCAGTTCTTC CASRGTGTANNEQFF
TRBJ2-7 . TRBD2 TRBV28 TGTGCCAGCAGTTCCCCATCAATGGCGGGAGGGCTAATTTTCACGCACGAGCAGTACTTC CASSSPSMAGGLIFTHEQYF
TRBJ2-7 . TRBD2 TRBV7-6 TGTGCCAGCAGCTCCGCGGGGGGAGCCCTCTACGAGCAGTACTTC CASSSAGGALYEQYF
TRBJ2-1 many . TRBV7-2 TGTGCCAGCAGCTTGACAGAGGCTCTTAATGAGCAGTTCTTC CASSLTEALNEQFF
TRBJ2-2 many . TRBV7-9 TGTGCCAGCAGCTTAGATCGACTAGTAGGGGAGCTGTTTTTT CASSLDRLVGELFF
TRBJ2-7 many . TRBV28 TGTGCCAGCAGTTCATATGGGGAGGTAGACGAGCAGTACTTC CASSSYGEVDEQYF
TRBJ2-1 many TRBD2 TRBV4-3 TGCGCCAGCAGCCTCAGTGGACTAGCGGTACTCAATGAGCAGTTCTTC CASSLSGLAVLNEQFF
TRBJ2-7 . . TRBV20-1 TGCAGTGCTATTGCGTCTGGCTACGAGCAGTACTTC CSAIASGYEQYF
TRBJ1-2 many . TRBV30 TGTGCCTGGAGTTCTGGGGGAGACTATGGCTACACCTTC CAWSSGGDYGYTF
TRBJ2-1 many TRBD1 TRBV9 TGTGCCAGCAGCGTAGACGGACAGGGGGGATGGAATGAGCAGTTCTTC CASSVDGQGGWNEQFF
TRBJ2-6 many . TRBV21-1 TGTGCCAGCAGCGCTTCCTCAGCCGGGGCCAACGTCCTGACTTTC CASSASSAGANVLTF
TRBJ2-5 many . TRBV5-6 TGTGCCAGCAGCATGGGGGGCCGGGAGACCCAGTACTTC CASSMGGRETQYF
TRBJ2-7 few TRBD1 TRBV10-3 TGTGCCATCAGTGAGTGGGGGGACAGGGCTAAGTCGCCCTACGAGCAGTACTTC CAISEWGDRAKSPYEQYF